Following are 28 T cell receptor beta chains from one sample sequenced in a study of radiotherapy plus CTLA-4 blockade in lung cancer. The protocol was immunoSEQ multiplex PCR, while the TCRdb copy is restricted to in-frame clones and leaves out a portion. The sample holds 81,000 or so clones; about 80% are singletons and the top ten take roughly 15%. The sequences come from peripheral blood, collected from a patient treated with radiotherapy plus ipilimumab. Source of these receptors: a human donor with non-small cell lung cancer that progressed on radiotherapy plus ipilimumab.

This clone showed up just once. The gene calls are TRBV4-1 and TRBJ2-7; D remains unclear. Germline CDR1 reads MGHRA; CDR2 reads YSYEKL. The CDR3 contains 14 residues. Trimming cost V 0 bases and J 1 base, with 7 bases left between them. In DNA form, the CDR3 reads TGCGCCAGCAGCCAAGAGGACCAGTCCTACGAGCAGTACTTC. As protein: CASSQEDQSYEQYF.

This chain joins TRBV19 and TRBJ1-5; D gene ambiguous. V was cut by 3 bases and J by 3 bases, with 12 bases left in between. This CDR3 has 15 residues. CDR1 is LNHDA and CDR2 is SQIVND in the germline V gene (reference sequence). The CDR3: CASSISQAYNQPQHF. The CDR3 nucleotides are TGTGCCAGTAGTATTAGTCAGGCATACAATCAGCCCCAGCATTTT.

The chain's CDR3 is CASSLGTRSEQFF. CDR3 nucleotides: TGCGCCAGCAGCTTGGGGACTAGGAGTGAGCAGTTCTTC. This chain joins TRBV5-1 and TRBJ2-1, with TRBD2 matching 7 bases. Germline V gene data show CDR1 as SGHRS and CDR2 as YFSETQ. The CDR3 length is 13 residues. The junction had 3 bases not matched to a gene; V was cut back by 0 bases and J by 9 bases. Together with reference TRBV5-1 and TRBJ2-1, the CDR3 gives the full variable domain: KAGVTQTPRYLIKTRGQQVTLSCSPISGHRSVSWYQQTPGQGLQFLFEYFSETQRNKGNFPGRFSGRQFSNSRSEMNVSTLELGDSALYLCASSLGTRSEQFFGPGTRLTVL.

This clone showed up just once. V gene TRBV5-1 combines with J gene TRBJ2-3; 11 nucleotides agree with TRBD1. Looked up from germline, CDR1 is SGHRS and CDR2 is YFSETQ. Trimming took 4 bases from V and 4 from J; bases not matched to a gene: 5. The CDR3 sequence is 15 residues long. The CDR3 DNA reads as TGCGCCAGCAGCAGCCGGACAGGGGGCCCAGATACGCAGTATTTT. Translation gives CASSSRTGGPDTQYF.

The chain is built from TRBV9 and TRBJ2-2; tentatively, D is TRBD2 (7 bases). The length of the CDR3 is 15 residues. V was clipped by 5 bases and J by 3 bases, with 14 bases between them. CDR1 and CDR2 from the germline V gene are SGDLS and YYNGEE. The CDR3 protein is CASSAGGPYTGELFF. The CDR3 DNA follows: TGTGCCAGCAGTGCCGGGGGGCCTTACACCGGGGAGCTGTTTTTT.

The gene calls are TRBV19 and TRBJ2-3; possible D gene TRBD2, 5 bases. V was shortened by 3 bases and J by 6 bases, with 13 bases between the two germline ends. This CDR3 spans 14 amino acids. Per germline, CDR1 LNHDA and CDR2 SQIVND (reference sequence). The CDR3 coding sequence is TGTGCCAGTAGTATTAGGCTAGCATCGGATACGCAGTATTTT. It yields the protein CASSIRLASDTQYF.

This clone was seen once. The gene calls are TRBV25-1 and TRBJ2-3, with 7 bases matching TRBD2. Germline values: CDR1 MGHDK, CDR2 SYGVNS. V was pared by 8 bases and J by 5 bases, with 7 bases of the junction left unmatched. This CDR3 comprises 13 residues. CDR3 nucleotide sequence: TGTGCCAGCGGGGGGGGACGGAAAGATACGCAGTATTTT. This translates into CASGGGRKDTQYF.

The V call is TRBV30, the J call TRBJ1-4, with D unclear. Germline CDR1 is GTSNPN and CDR2 is SVGIG (reference sequence). V lost 0 bases and J lost 7, with 15 bases in between. CDR3 size: 15 residues. CDR3 protein: CAWSVWAVESEKLFF. CDR3 nucleotides: TGTGCCTGGAGTGTTTGGGCGGTGGAAAGTGAAAAACTGTTTTTT.

This clone was observed once. The chain uses TRBV11-3 and TRBJ1-4, with a possible D match to TRBD1 (5 bases). The CDR3 has 16 amino acids. Germline CDR1 SGHNT, CDR2 YENEEA. The germline V and J ends were trimmed by 1 base and 0 bases, with 9 bases remaining between them. The DNA of the CDR3 is TGTGCCAGCAGCTTAGCGGGGGGTACAACTAATGAAAAACTGTTTTTT. This gives the protein CASSLAGGTTNEKLFF.

V usage is TRBV4-1 and J usage is TRBJ2-7; perhaps TRBD2 as D (6 bases). The V end lost 3 bases, the J end lost 4 bases, and 16 bases lay between the germline ends. The CDR3 extends over 15 amino acids. Germline CDR1 MGHRA, CDR2 YSYEKL. The CDR3 bases are TGCGCCAGCAGCCAGCCGGGACTCGACCTTTACGAGCAGTACTTC. Protein product: CASSQPGLDLYEQYF.

V gene TRBV10-3 combines with J gene TRBJ2-1, with 7 bases identical to TRBD2. CDR3 length: 12 amino acids. In germline, CDR1 is ENHRY, CDR2 SYGVKD. With 4 bases clipped from V and 8 bases from J, the junction kept 2 bases outside the gene matches. The CDR3 nucleotides are TGTGCCATCAGTGGACTAGCCTATGAGCAGTTCTTC. This sequence encodes CAISGLAYEQFF.

V gene TRBV4-2 combines with J gene TRBJ1-2; 7 bases agree with TRBD1. This CDR3 comprises 15 residues. With 1 base clipped from V and 8 bases from J, the junction kept 10 bases outside the gene matches. CDR1 and CDR2 (germline): LGHNA, YNFKEQ. DNA of the CDR3: TGTGCCAGCAGCCAAGGGGACAGTCCTGGTGTCGGCTACACCTTC. Protein product: CASSQGDSPGVGYTF.

The J gene is TRBJ1-1, the V gene TRBV4-3; possibly TRBD1 for D (6 bases). There are 13 residues in the CDR3. With 7 bases removed from V and 8 bases from J, the gap between germline ends came to 17 bases. Per the germline V gene, CDR1 is LGHNA and CDR2 is YSLEER. Written as DNA, the CDR3 is TGCGCCAGCACCCCGAATTGGGGGACAGAAGCTTTCTTT. It yields the protein CASTPNWGTEAFF.

CDR3 region: CASSPPTDIEGANVLTF. The CDR3 coding sequence is TGTGCCAGCAGCCCCCCCACCGACATAGAAGGGGCCAACGTCCTGACTTTC. The V and J genes are TRBV7-3 and TRBJ2-6; D is ambiguous. Germline values: CDR1 SGHTA, CDR2 FQGTGA. Deletions cut 5 bases from V and 4 bases from J, with 18 bases between. This CDR3 is 17 amino acids long.

The chain joins TRBV6-5 to TRBJ1-6; TRBD1 matches at 9 bases. The CDR3 extends over 15 amino acids. The germline V gene encodes CDR1 MNHEY and CDR2 SVGAGI. V was pared by 6 bases and J by 9 bases, with 9 bases of the junction left unmatched. This CDR3 is CASRPDRGVVSPLHF. The DNA of the CDR3 is TGTGCCAGCAGACCCGACAGGGGGGTTGTTTCACCCCTCCACTTT.

This chain links TRBV7-9 with TRBJ2-7; 10 bases align to TRBD2. This CDR3 region has 15 residues. Germline lookup yields CDR1 SEHNR and CDR2 FQNEAQ (reference sequence). V shed 1 base, J shed 6 bases, and the junction held 6 bases outside the gene matches. CDR3 in amino acids: CASSLVVAGGSEQYF. The CDR3 DNA reads as TGTGCCAGCAGCTTAGTGGTAGCGGGAGGATCCGAGCAGTACTTC.

The rearrangement uses TRBV4-3 and TRBJ2-3; 8 bases agree with TRBD1. The length of the CDR3 is 18 residues. Trimming removed 2 bases from V and 1 base from J; junction bases left unmatched: 11. The germline V gene encodes CDR1 LGHNA and CDR2 YSLEER. CDR3 loop: CASSQTGTGFWGTDTQYF. The CDR3 DNA reads TGCGCCAGCAGCCAAACCGGGACAGGTTTTTGGGGCACAGATACGCAGTATTTT.

This clone showed up just once. The chain joins TRBV5-4 to TRBJ1-1; 8 bases are shared with TRBD1. CDR3 length equals 13 residues. Germline trimming cut 4 bases from V and 9 bases from J; bases unmatched to any gene: 8. Germline CDR1 and CDR2: SGHNT and YYREEE (reference sequence). The CDR3 region is CASSVPGGFQAFF. In DNA form, the CDR3 reads TGTGCCAGCAGCGTCCCAGGGGGCTTCCAAGCTTTCTTT. Based on the CDR3 plus reference TRBV5-4 and TRBJ1-1, the full variable domain is ETGVTQSPTHLIKTRGQQVTLRCSSQSGHNTVSWYQQALGQGPQFIFQYYREEENGRGNFPPRFSGLQFPNYSSELNVNALELDDSALYLCASSVPGGFQAFFGQGTRLTVV.

CDR3 amino acids: CASSYLAGTQPQHF. The CDR3 nucleotides are TGTGCCAGCAGTTACCTAGCGGGAACTCAGCCCCAGCATTTT. The chain joins TRBV6-5 to TRBJ1-5; no reliable D call. There are 14 residues in the CDR3. Germline values: CDR1 MNHEY, CDR2 SVGAGI. V was pared by 2 bases and J by 6 bases, with 11 bases between.

This chain links TRBV7-9 with TRBJ1-1, with 8 nucleotides matching TRBD1. The junction had 6 bases not matched to a gene; V was cut back by 5 bases and J by 1 base. From germline, CDR1 is SEHNR and CDR2 FQNEAQ (reference sequence). The CDR3 is made up of 15 amino acids. This CDR3 is CASSPPGTGNTEAFF. The CDR3 DNA reads TGTGCCAGCAGCCCCCCTGGGACAGGGAACACTGAAGCTTTCTTT.

The chain recombines TRBV7-7 with TRBJ2-5; D is perhaps TRBD1 or TRBD2 (5 bases each). This CDR3 region has 15 residues. Deletions cut 5 bases from V and 1 base from J, with 14 bases between. CDR1 and CDR2 (germline): SSHAT, FNYEAQ (reference sequence). DNA of the CDR3: TGTGCCAGCAGCCAGGGTCTAGGGACCCAAGAGACCCAGTACTTC. Residues: CASSQGLGTQETQYF.

The chain couples TRBV4-1 to TRBJ2-2; D is perhaps TRBD1 or TRBD2 (5 bases each). The CDR3 loop spans 16 amino acids. Germline V gives CDR1 MGHRA, CDR2 YSYEKL. V lost 0 bases, J lost 5 bases, and 13 bases lay in between. In DNA form, the CDR3 reads TGCGCCAGCAGCCAAGATTGGGCAGGGAGTACCGGGGAGCTGTTTTTT. Residues: CASSQDWAGSTGELFF.

The chain joins TRBV7-2 to TRBJ1-1; no clear D gene. This CDR3 has 14 residues. Per germline, CDR1 SGHTA and CDR2 FQGNSA. Trimming left V 4 bases short and J 6 bases short, with 15 bases between. The CDR3 here is CASSSSPGVSEAFF. CDR3 DNA: TGTGCCAGCAGCTCCTCGCCCGGCGTCTCTGAAGCTTTCTTT.

This rearrangement joins TRBV6-6 to TRBJ1-6; D remains unclear. Per the germline V gene, CDR1 is MNHNY and CDR2 is SVGAGI (reference sequence). V was pared by 5 bases and J by 5 bases, with 10 bases between. The CDR3 spans 14 residues. The CDR3 DNA sequence: TGTGCCAGCAGTCCGCAATGGAATAATTCACCCCTCCACTTT. Protein sequence: CASSPQWNNSPLHF.

The J gene is TRBJ2-3, the V gene TRBV7-9, with 11 nucleotides matching TRBD2. Germline CDR1 reads SEHNR; CDR2 reads FQNEAQ (reference sequence). The CDR3 covers 15 residues. Unmatched junction bases numbered 7, after V lost 4 bases and J lost 7 bases. CDR3 in DNA: TGTGCCAGCAGCTCTAGCGGGGGGAGACGGTATACGCAGTATTTT. Amino acid sequence: CASSSSGGRRYTQYF.

The chain is built from TRBV5-4 and TRBJ2-7; TRBD2 is a possible D gene (7 bases). Between the trimmed V and J ends, which lost 0 bases and 2 bases, there was a span of 15 bases. The CDR3 has 16 residues. CDR1 SGHNT and CDR2 YYREEE come from the germline V gene (reference sequence). CDR3 nucleotide sequence: TGTGCCAGCAGCTTGGGAGGGGGGGACCCGACCTACGAGCAGTACTTC. It translates to CASSLGGGDPTYEQYF.

The count of this clone is one. This chain joins TRBV27 and TRBJ1-1, with unresolved D. The V gene's germline CDR1 is MNHEY and CDR2 SMNVEV (reference sequence). This CDR3 is built from 13 residues. Trimming removed 3 bases from V and 2 bases from J, with 7 bases in between. The CDR3, as DNA: TGTGCCAGCAGTTTCGGCCCTAACACTGAAGCTTTCTTT. Amino acid sequence: CASSFGPNTEAFF.

V and J are TRBV29-1 and TRBJ1-2; D is undetermined. Germline CDR1 and CDR2: SQVTM and ANQGSEA. Trimming cost V 4 bases and J 3 bases, with 6 bases left between them. This CDR3 has 11 amino acids. The DNA for the CDR3 is TGCAGCGTTGCGCCTGACTATGGCTACACCTTC. This translates into CSVAPDYGYTF.